This T cell receptor (beta chain) appears in the sequencing data of a study of cytotoxic CD8 clonotypes in ibrutinib-treated CLL. As for the study in general: Results showed roughly 25 partial and 2 complete responses; following median roughly 70 months, approximately 15 remained remitted, about 12 advanced. The samples contained hundreds of thousands of productive templates on average. They also contained an average of about 94,000 productive rearrangements.

Concerning this clone itself: What it binds is not known.

Assay used: immunoSEQ multiplex PCR; TCRdb lists only in-frame clones, some missing. The table records more than 200,000 clones, nearly 80% of them present only once. This CDR3 comprises 13 residues. Germline V gene sequence: CDR1 SGHTA, CDR2 FQGTGA. Trimming left V 5 bases short and J 9 bases short, with 14 bases between. Study results and caveats: The public clonotypes identified were infrequent and showed contraction or stability on treatment. Sustained-remission and progressing patients had different sampling times.

The receptor comes from a human donor with chronic lymphocytic leukemia. V usage is TRBV7-3 and J usage is TRBJ2-1; D may be TRBD1 or TRBD2 (5 bases each). The sample was PBMCs, taken after 12 months of ibrutinib treatment. The CDR3 loop is CASSPWRGAEQFF. As DNA, the CDR3 is TGTGCCAGCAGCCCGTGGCGAGGGGCTGAGCAGTTCTTC.